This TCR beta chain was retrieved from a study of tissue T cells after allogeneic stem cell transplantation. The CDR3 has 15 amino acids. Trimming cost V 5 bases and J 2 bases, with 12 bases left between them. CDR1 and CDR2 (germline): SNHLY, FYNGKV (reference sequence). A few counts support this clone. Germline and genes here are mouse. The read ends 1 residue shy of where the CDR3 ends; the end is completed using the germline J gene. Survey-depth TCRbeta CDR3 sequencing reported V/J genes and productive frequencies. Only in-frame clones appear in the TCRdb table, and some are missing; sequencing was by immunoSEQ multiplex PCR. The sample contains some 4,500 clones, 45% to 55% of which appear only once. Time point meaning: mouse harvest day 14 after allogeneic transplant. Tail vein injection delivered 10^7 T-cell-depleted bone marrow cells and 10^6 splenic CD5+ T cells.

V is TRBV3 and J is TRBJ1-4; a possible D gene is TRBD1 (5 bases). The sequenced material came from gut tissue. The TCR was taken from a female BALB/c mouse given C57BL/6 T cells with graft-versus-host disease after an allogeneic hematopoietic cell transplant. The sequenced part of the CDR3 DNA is TGTGCCAGCAGCCCCTCGGGACGGTCCAACGAAAGATTATTT. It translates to CASSPSGRSNERLF. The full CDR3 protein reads CASSPSGRSNERLFF.